A single T cell receptor (beta chain) is shown here with its context. CDR3 length equals 13 residues. The V gene end was trimmed by 6 bases and the J gene end by 8 bases; junction bases not matched to a gene: 6. The germline gives CDR1 SQVTM, CDR2 ANQGSEA. This sample stems from a study of blood T cell repertoires in COVID-19. Across the study: The United States, Italy and Spain were the sources of the acute and convalescent COVID-19 samples.

Some clones are missing from TCRdb's copy, which holds only in-frame ones; the method was immunoSEQ multiplex PCR. Of 150,000 or so clones in the sample, over 80% are singletons; the top ten hold 10% to 15%. Participants spanned ages about 18 to 90 years and resided in 20 to 30 US areas. The V and J genes are TRBV29-1 and TRBJ1-4; 10 nucleotides agree with TRBD1. This clonotype was sampled from an older woman who had recovered from COVID-19. Sequencing used PBMCs or T cells enriched from blood (not recorded which). This CDR3 reads CSVKTGGGEKLFF. CDR3 DNA sequence: TGCAGCGTGAAGACAGGGGGCGGAGAAAAACTGTTTTTT.